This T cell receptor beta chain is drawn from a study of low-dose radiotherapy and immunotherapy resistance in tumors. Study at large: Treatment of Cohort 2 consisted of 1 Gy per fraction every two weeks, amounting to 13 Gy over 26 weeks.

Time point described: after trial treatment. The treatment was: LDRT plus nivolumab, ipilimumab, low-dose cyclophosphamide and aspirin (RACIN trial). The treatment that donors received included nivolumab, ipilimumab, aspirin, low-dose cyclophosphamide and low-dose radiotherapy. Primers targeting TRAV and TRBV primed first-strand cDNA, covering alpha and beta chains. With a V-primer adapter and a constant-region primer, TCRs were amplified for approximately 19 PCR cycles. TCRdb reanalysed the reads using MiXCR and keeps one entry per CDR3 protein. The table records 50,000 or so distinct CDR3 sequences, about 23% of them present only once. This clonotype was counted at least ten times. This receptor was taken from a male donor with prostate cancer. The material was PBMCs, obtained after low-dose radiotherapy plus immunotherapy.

The CDR3 protein is CASSLVGTGGRMNTEAFF. CDR3 DNA: TGCGCCAGCAGCTTGGTGGGGACAGGGGGCCGGATGAACACTGAAGCTTTCTTT. The chain combines TRBV5-1 with TRBJ1-1, with 12 bases fitting TRBD1. The V and J ends lost 0 bases and 0 bases, in that order; junction bases with no gene match: 6. This CDR3 comprises 18 residues. Germline CDR1 is SGHRS and CDR2 is YFSETQ.